The sequence of this TCR beta chain was determined in a study of vaccination effects on CD4 cells after COVID-19. Sequencing was preceded by expansion of antigen-specific CD4+ T cells with viral peptide pools in the ViraFEST assay. Culture lasted around eleven days before CD4+ T cell isolation. It was two doses of either the BNT162b2 or mRNA-1273 vaccine that participants received. Prior SARS-CoV-2 infection was absent in the vaccine recipients, as shown by negative nucleocapsid antibodies. Each culture well received roughly 1.9 million PBMC. These cells were then cultured in IMDM with about 10 IU/ml IL-2 and 8.5 to 10 ug/ml peptides. Half-medium changes using IL-2 medium occurred on days 3 and 7. In its sample, this clone ranks as medium-sized (0.01 to 0.1%). Its specificity is not known. Study conclusions and caveats: The study had few convalescent patients and no early post-infection timepoints.

V lost 3 bases, J lost 6 bases, and 5 bases stayed unmatched. This CDR3 has 13 amino acids. Using immunoSEQ multiplex PCR, the repertoire was profiled, and TCRdb retains in-frame clones only, with some absent. This sample carries about 14,000 clones, 55% to 85% of them seen once, and the ten largest clones take approximately 8.9%. This rearrangement joins TRBV12-3 or TRBV12-4 to TRBJ2-7, with 7 bases fitting TRBD1. This receptor was taken from a human donor who received a COVID-19 vaccine. The sequencing used CD4+ T cells from PBMCs cultured with SARS-CoV-2 spike peptides, collected after COVID-19 vaccination. The DNA of the CDR3 is TGTGCCAGCAGTTTGTCAACAGGGGTCGAGCAGTACTTC. As protein: CASSLSTGVEQYF.